This T cell receptor (beta chain) was obtained from a study of cytomegalovirus exposure and HLA in healthy donors. The J segment lost 2 bases and the V segment lost 2 bases, leaving 2 bases of the junction unmatched. In germline, CDR1 is SGHKS, CDR2 YYEKEE (reference sequence). The CDR3 length is 14 residues. Assay: immunoSEQ multiplex PCR; the TCRdb copy retains only in-frame clones and omits some. The sample has some 170,000 clones; around 86% are singletons. The receptor comes from a man aged 18 to 30 in good health and CMV-seropositive. The specimen sequenced was PBMCs. V and J are TRBV5-5 and TRBJ2-7; 9 nucleotides match TRBD2. CDR3 in amino acids: CASSFGGGAYEQYF. CDR3 sequence (DNA): TGTGCCAGCAGCTTTGGCGGGGGGGCCTACGAGCAGTACTTC.